This passage covers 5 T cell receptor beta chains from one sample sequenced in a study of T cell responses to AZD1222 COVID-19 vaccine. Profiled with immunoSEQ multiplex PCR; TCRdb holds only in-frame clones, not every one. The profile shows 55,000 to 80,000 clones, approximately 90% of them singletons. This material consisted of peripheral blood, taken 28 days after the second AZD1222 dose. The receptors here all came from an adult who received the AZD1222 COVID-19 vaccine.

The chain combines TRBV5-1 with TRBJ1-3; D perhaps matches TRBD1 (5 bases). CDR3 length: 15 amino acids. Germline V gene sequence: CDR1 SGHRS, CDR2 YFSETQ. The ends were cut back, 5 bases at V and 3 bases at J, with 15 bases in the middle. As DNA, the CDR3 is TGCGCCAGCAGGGGTACAGGTGGCTTTGGAAACACCATATATTTT. Residues: CASRGTGGFGNTIYF.

This chain links TRBV28 with TRBJ2-7, with 11 bases matching TRBD2. V gave up 3 bases and J gave up 3 bases; unmatched junction bases: 16. The CDR3 totals 19 residues. CDR1 is MDHEN, CDR2 SYDVKM, per germline. The CDR3 nucleotides read TGTGCCAGCAGTTTCAGACTAGCGGGACCCGACACCACGTACTACGAGCAGTACTTC. As protein: CASSFRLAGPDTTYYEQYF.

The V and J genes are TRBV13 and TRBJ2-2, with 7 bases matching TRBD1. Germline CDR1 PRHDT, CDR2 FYEKMQ (reference sequence). The CDR3 is made up of 14 amino acids. The V segment lost 3 bases and the J segment 4 bases; nucleotides outside the gene matches: 2. CDR3 sequence reads: CASSFDRATGELFF. For the CDR3, the DNA is TGTGCCAGCAGCTTCGACAGGGCCACCGGGGAGCTGTTTTTT.

The chain couples TRBV6-5 to TRBJ1-4, with D hard to call. V dropped 4 bases and J dropped 5 bases, with 14 bases sitting between them. The CDR3 sequence is 15 residues long. Germline V gene lookup returns CDR1 MNHEY and CDR2 SVGAGI. The DNA of the CDR3 is TGTGCCAGCAGTTCCTCGAGGAAAATAAATGAAAAACTGTTTTTT. This gives the protein CASSSSRKINEKLFF.

V usage is TRBV5-6 and J usage is TRBJ2-7; D is unresolved. The V and J ends lost 5 bases and 5 bases respectively, with 5 bases between them. The CDR3 loop spans 10 amino acids. Germline CDR1 SGHDT, CDR2 YYEEEE. The CDR3 region is CASSGHEQYF. The CDR3 DNA sequence: TGTGCCAGCAGTGGCCACGAGCAGTACTTC.